This TCR beta chain was retrieved from a study of identical twins. Study-wide results and caveats: Memory repertoires lacked the insertion deficit that abundant cord blood beta clonotypes showed. Twins' surplus sharing was weaker for beta out-of-frame sequences.

Germline assignment: CDR1 MNHEY and CDR2 SVGAGI. Trimming removed 2 bases from V and 3 bases from J; junction bases left unmatched: 7. The CDR3 has 16 amino acids. This clonotype showed up just a few times. Its antigen is unidentified. TCRdb re-called the 5' RACE reads with MiXCR, one entry per CDR3 protein. The table lists roughly 240,000 distinct CDR3 sequences, approximately 7% of them singletons, with under 4% in the top ten. The donors were all healthy and Caucasian. These records were also assigned to another study, of yellow fever vaccine responses in identical twins.

The gene calls are TRBV6-5 and TRBJ2-7, with TRBD2 matching 10 bases. Specimen: memory (CD45RO+) T cells sorted from blood. This receptor was identified in a woman aged 18-29 years in good health. The CDR3 sequence is CASSYETSGPYYEQYF. Written as DNA, the CDR3 is TGTGCCAGCAGTTACGAGACTAGCGGGCCCTACTACGAGCAGTACTTC.